This TCR beta chain was sequenced in a study of radiotherapy plus CTLA-4 blockade in lung cancer. Overall study results and limits: Response was reportedly best predicted by early blood T cell clone dynamics, with interferon-beta. TCR clones originating in tumors grew in number in blood after radiotherapy plus ipilimumab.

This clone was seen once. Its antigen remains unidentified. The method was immunoSEQ multiplex PCR; TCRdb's version includes in-frame clones alone and lacks a portion of them. The sample carries 80,000 to 100,000 clones, around 90% recorded once. Participants had chemo-refractory metastatic non-small-cell lung cancer and were treated with focal radiation plus ipilimumab CTLA-4 blockade. CDR3 length: 14 amino acids. V was pared by 3 bases and J by 0 bases, with 6 bases between. The V gene's germline CDR1 is MNHEY and CDR2 SMNVEV (reference sequence). The sequence was collected from a human donor with non-small cell lung cancer that progressed on radiotherapy plus ipilimumab. The chain carries TRBV27 and TRBJ1-3; D not resolved. The specimen was peripheral blood, collected from a patient treated with radiotherapy plus ipilimumab. The CDR3: CASSFTHSGNTIYF. In nucleotides, the CDR3 is TGTGCCAGCAGTTTCACTCACTCTGGAAACACCATATATTTT.